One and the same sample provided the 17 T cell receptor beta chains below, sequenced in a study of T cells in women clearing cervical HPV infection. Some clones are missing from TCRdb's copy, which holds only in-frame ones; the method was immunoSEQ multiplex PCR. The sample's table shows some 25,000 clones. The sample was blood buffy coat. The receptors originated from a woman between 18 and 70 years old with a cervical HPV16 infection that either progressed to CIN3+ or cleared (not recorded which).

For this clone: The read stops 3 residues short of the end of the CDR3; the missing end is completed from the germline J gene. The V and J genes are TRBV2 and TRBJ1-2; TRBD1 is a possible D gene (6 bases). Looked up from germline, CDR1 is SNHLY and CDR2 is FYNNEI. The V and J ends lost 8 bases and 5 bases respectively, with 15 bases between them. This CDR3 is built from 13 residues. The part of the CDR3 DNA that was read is TGTGCCAGCGTGAGGAACAGGGCGTATGGC. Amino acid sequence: CASVRNRAYG. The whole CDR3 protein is CASVRNRAYGYTF.

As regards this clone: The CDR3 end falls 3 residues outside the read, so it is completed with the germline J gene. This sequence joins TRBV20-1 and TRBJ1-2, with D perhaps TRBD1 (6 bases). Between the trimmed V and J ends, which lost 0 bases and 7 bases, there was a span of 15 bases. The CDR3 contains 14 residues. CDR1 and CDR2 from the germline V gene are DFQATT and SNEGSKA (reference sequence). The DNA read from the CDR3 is TGCAGTGCTAGAGATTCGGGCAGGGGCGGTGGC. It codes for CSARDSGRGGG. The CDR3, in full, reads CSARDSGRGGGYTF.

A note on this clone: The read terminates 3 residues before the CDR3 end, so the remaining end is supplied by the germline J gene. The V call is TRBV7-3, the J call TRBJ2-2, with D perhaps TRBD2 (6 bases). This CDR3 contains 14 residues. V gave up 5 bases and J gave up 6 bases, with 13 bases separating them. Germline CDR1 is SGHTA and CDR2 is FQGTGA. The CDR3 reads CASSPGGPPGELFF. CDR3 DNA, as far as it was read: TGTGCCAGCAGCCCCGGAGGGCCTCCCGGGGAG.

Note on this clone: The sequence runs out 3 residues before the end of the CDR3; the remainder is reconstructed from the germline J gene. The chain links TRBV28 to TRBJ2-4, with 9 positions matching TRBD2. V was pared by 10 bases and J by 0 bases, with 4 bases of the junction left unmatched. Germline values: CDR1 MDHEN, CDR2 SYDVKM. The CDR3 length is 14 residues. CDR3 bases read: TGTGCCACGAGGCGGGGGGGAGCCAAAAACATT. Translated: CATRRGGAKNI. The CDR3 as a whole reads CATRRGGAKNIQYF.

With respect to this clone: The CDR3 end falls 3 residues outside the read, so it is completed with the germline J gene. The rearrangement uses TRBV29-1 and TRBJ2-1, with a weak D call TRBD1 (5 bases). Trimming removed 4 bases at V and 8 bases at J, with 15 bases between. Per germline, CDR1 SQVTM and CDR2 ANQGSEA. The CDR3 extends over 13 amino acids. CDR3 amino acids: CSVAKGHTDEQFF. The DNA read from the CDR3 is TGCAGCGTTGCAAAGGGGCACACCGATGAG.

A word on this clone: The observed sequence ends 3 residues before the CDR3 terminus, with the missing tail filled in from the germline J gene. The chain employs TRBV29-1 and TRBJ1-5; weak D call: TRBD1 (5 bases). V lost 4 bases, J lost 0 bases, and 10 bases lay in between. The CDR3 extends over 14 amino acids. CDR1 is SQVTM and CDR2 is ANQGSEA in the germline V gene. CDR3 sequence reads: CSVVDGHSNQPQHF. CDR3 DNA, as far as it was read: TGCAGCGTTGTCGACGGACATAGCAATCAGCCC. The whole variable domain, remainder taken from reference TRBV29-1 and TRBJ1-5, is SAVISQKPSRDICQRGTSLTIQCQVDSQVTMMFWYRQQPGQSLTLIATANQGSEATYESGFVIDKFPISRPNLTFSTLTVSNMSPEDSSIYLCSVVDGHSNQPQHFGDGTRLSIL.

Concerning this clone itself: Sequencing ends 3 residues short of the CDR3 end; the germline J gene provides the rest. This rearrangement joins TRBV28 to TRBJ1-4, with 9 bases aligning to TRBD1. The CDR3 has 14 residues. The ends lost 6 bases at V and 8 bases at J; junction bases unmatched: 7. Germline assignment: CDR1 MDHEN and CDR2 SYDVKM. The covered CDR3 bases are TGTGCCAGCAGGACCGGGACAGGGCGGGAAAAA. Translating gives CASRTGTGREK. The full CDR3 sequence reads CASRTGTGREKLFF.

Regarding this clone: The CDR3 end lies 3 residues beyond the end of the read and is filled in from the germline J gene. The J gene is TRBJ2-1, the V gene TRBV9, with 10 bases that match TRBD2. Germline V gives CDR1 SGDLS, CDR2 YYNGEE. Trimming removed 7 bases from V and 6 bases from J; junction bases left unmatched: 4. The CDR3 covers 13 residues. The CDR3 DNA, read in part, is TGTGCCAGCGCCCTAGCGGGAGCCAATGAG. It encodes CASALAGANE. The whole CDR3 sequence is CASALAGANEQFF.

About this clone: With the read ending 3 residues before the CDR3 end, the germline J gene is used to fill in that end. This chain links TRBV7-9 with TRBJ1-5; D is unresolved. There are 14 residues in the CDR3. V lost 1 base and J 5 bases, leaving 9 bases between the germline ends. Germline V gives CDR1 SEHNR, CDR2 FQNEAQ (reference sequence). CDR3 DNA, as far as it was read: TGTGCCAGCAGCTTAGACGGTCCGGATCAGCCC. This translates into CASSLDGPDQP. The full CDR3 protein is CASSLDGPDQPQHF. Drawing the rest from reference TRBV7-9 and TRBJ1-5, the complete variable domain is DTGVSQNPRHKITKRGQNVTFRCDPISEHNRLYWYRQTLGQGPEFLTYFQNEAQLEKSRLLSDRFSAERPKGSFSTLEIQRTEQGDSAMYLCASSLDGPDQPQHFGDGTRLSIL.

The DNA read from the CDR3 is TGCGCCAGCAGCCAAGTAGTTAGCGGGAGGTACGGGACG. This gives the protein CASSQVVSGRYGT. The entire CDR3 protein reads CASSQVVSGRYGTQYF. The chain is built from TRBV4-1 and TRBJ2-3; 10 positions match TRBD2. From the germline J gene comes the end of the CDR3, since the read stops 3 residues before it. The CDR3 spans 16 residues. CDR1 is MGHRA and CDR2 is YSYEKL in the germline V gene.

The CDR3 sequence is CASSSGQAKNEKLFF. The DNA read from the CDR3 is TGTGCCAGCAGTTCCGGACAGGCTAAAAATGAAAAG. The chain joins TRBV2 to TRBJ2-2; 7 nucleotides line up with TRBD1. The read stops 3 residues short of the end of the CDR3; the missing end is completed from the germline J gene. CDR1 is SNHLY and CDR2 is FYNNEI in the germline V gene. This CDR3 contains 15 residues.

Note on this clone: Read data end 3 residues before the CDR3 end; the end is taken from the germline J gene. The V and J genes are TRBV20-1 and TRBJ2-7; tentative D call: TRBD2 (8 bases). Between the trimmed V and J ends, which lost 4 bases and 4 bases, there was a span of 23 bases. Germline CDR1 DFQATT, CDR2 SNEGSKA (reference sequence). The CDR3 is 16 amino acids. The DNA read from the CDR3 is TGCAGTGCTACCGGGACAGTCAGCGGGAGAATTTACGAG. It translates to CSATGTVSGRIYE. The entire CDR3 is CSATGTVSGRIYEQYF.

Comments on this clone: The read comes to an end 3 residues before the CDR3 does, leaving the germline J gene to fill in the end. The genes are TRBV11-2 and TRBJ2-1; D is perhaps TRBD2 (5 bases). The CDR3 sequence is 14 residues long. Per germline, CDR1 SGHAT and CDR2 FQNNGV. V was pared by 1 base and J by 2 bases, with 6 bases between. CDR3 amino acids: CASSLGGPYNEQFF. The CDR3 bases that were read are TGTGCCAGCAGCTTAGGAGGGCCCTACAATGAG.

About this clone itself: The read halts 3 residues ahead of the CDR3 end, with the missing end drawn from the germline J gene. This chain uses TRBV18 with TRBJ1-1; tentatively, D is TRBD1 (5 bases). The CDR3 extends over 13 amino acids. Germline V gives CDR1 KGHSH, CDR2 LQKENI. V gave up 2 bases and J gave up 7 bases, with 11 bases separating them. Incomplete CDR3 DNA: TGTGCCAGCTCACCAGGGGCAGGTGGTGAA. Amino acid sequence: CASSPGAGGE. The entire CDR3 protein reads CASSPGAGGEAFF.

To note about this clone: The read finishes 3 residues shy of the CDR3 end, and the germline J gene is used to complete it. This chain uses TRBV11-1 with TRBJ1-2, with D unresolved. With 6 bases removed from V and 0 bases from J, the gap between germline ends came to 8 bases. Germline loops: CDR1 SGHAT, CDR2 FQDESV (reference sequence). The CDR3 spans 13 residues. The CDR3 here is CASSHTSNYGYTF. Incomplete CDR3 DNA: TGTGCCAGCAGTCATACATCTAACTATGGC. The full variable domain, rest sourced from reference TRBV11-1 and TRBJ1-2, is EAEVAQSPRYKITEKSQAVAFWCDPISGHATLYWYRQILGQGPELLVQFQDESVVDDSQLPKDRFSAERLKGVDSTLKIQPAELGDSAMYLCASSHTSNYGYTFGSGTRLTVV.

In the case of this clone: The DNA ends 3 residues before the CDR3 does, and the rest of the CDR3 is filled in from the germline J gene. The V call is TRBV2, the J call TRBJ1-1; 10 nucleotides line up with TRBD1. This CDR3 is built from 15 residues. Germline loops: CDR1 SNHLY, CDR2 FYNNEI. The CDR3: CASSEGQGLGDEAFF. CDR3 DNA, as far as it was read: TGTGCCAGCAGTGAGGGACAGGGGCTAGGCGACGAA.

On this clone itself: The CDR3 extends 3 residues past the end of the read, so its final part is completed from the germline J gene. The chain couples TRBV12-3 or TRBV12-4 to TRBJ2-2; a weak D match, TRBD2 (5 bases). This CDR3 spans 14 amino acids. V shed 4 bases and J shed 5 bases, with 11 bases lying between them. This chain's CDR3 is CASSSSSGTGELFF. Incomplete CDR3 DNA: TGTGCCAGCAGTTCAAGCTCGGGGACCGGGGAG.